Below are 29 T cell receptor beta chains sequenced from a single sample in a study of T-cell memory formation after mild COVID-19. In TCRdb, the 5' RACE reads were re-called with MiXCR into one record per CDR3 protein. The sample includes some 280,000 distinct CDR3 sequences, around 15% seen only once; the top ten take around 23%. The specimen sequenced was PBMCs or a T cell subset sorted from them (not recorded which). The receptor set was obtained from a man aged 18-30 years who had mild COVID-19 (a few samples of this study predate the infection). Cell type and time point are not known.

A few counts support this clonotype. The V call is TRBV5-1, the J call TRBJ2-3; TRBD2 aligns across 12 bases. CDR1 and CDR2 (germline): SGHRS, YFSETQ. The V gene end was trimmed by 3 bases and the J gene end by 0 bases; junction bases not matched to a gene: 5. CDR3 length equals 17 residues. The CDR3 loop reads CASSWTSGIYSTDTQYF. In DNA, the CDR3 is TGCGCCAGCAGCTGGACTAGCGGGATCTATAGCACAGATACGCAGTATTTT.

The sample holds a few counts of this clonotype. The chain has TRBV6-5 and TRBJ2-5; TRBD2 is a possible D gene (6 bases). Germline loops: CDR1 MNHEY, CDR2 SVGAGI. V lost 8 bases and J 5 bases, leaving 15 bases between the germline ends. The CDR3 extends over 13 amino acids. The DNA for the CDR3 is TGTGCCAGCGGACGGAGGGAACGGGAGACCCAGTACTTC. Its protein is CASGRRERETQYF.

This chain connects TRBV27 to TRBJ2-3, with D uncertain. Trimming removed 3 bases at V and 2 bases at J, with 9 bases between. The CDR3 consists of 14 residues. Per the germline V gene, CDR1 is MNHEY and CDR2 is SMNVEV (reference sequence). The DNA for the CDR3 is TGTGCCAGCAGTTTCAATCAGGCCACAGATACGCAGTATTTT. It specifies CASSFNQATDTQYF.

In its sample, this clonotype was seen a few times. This CDR3 reads CASSQRAGTEAFF. The DNA of the CDR3 is TGTGCCAGCAGCCAAAGGGCAGGGACTGAAGCTTTCTTT. The chain has TRBV3-1 and TRBJ1-1; D possibly corresponds to TRBD1 (5 bases). This CDR3 has 13 amino acids. V was shortened by 2 bases and J by 5 bases, with 9 bases between the two germline ends. The V gene's germline CDR1 is LGHDT and CDR2 YNNKEL (reference sequence).

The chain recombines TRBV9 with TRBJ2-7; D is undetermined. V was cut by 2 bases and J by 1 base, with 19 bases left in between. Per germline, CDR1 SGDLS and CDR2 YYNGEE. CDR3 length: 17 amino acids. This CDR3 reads CASSVTQGTMGSYEQYF. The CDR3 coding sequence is TGTGCCAGCAGCGTGACCCAAGGAACCATGGGGTCCTACGAGCAGTACTTC.

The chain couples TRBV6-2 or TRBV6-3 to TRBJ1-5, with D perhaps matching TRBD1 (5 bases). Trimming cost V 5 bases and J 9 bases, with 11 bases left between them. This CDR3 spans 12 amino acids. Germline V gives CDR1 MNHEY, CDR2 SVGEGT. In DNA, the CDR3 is TGTGCCAGCAGTGCAGGGTTGGGGCCCCAGCATTTT. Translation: CASSAGLGPQHF.

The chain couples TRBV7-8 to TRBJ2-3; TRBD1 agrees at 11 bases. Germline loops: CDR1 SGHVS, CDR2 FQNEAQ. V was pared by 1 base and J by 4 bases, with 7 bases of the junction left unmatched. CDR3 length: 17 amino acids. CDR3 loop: CASSLGPGQGVPDTQYF. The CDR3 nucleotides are TGTGCCAGCAGCTTAGGGCCGGGACAGGGGGTGCCAGATACGCAGTATTTT.

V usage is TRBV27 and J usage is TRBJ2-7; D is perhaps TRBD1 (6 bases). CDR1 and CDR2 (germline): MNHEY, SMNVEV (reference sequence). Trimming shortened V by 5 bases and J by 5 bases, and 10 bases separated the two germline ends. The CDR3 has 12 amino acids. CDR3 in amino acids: CASSDRRHEQYF. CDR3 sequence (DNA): TGTGCCAGCAGTGACAGGAGGCACGAGCAGTACTTC.

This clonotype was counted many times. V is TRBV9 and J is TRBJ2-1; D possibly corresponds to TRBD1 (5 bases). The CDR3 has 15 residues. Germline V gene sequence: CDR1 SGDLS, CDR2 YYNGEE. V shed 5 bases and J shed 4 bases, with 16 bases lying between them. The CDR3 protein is CASRGVGAEYNEQFF. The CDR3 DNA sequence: TGTGCCAGCAGGGGTGTAGGGGCGGAATACAATGAGCAGTTCTTC.

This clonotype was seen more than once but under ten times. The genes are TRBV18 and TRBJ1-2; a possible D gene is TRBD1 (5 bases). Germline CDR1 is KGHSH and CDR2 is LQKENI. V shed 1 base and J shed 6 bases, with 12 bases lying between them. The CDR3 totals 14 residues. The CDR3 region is CASSPLSQGDGYTF. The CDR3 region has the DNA TGTGCCAGCTCACCACTGTCGCAGGGTGATGGCTACACCTTC.

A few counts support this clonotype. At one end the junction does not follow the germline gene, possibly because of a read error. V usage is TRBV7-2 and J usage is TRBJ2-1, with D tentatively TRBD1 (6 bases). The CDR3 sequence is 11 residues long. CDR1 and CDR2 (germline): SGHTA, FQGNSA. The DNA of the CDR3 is TGTGCCAGCAGCGATACTGGAATTCAGGGGTTC. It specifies CASSDTGIQGF. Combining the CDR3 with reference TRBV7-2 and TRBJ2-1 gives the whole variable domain GAGVSQSPSNKVTEKGKDVELRCDPISGHTALYWYRQSLGQGLEFLIYFQGNSAPDKSGLPSDRFSAERTGGSVSTLTIQRTQQEDSAVYLCASSDTGIQGFGPGTRLTVL.

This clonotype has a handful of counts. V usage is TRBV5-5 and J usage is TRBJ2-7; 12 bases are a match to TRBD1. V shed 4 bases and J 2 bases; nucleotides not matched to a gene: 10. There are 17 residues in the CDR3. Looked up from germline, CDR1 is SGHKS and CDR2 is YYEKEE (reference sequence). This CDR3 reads CASSDRDRGPLTYEQYF. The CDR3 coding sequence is TGTGCCAGCAGCGACCGGGACAGGGGGCCTCTCACCTACGAGCAGTACTTC.

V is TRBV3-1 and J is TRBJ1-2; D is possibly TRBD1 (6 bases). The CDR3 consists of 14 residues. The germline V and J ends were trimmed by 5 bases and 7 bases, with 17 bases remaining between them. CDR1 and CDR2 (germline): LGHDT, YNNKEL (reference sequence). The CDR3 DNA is TGTGCCAGCAGCTCCCGGACAGACCGAACTGGCTACACCTTC. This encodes CASSSRTDRTGYTF.

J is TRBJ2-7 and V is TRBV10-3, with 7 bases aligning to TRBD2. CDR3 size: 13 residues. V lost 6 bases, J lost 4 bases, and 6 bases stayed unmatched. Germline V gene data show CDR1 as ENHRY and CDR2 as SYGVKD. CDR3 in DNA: TGTGCCATCAGCCGCGGGGGAACGTACGAGCAGTACGTC. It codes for CAISRGGTYEQYV.

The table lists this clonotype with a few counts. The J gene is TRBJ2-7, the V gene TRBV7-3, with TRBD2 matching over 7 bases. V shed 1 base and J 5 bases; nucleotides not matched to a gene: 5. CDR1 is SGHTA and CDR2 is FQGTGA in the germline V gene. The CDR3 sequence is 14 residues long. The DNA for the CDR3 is TGTGCCAGCAGCTTAAATACTAGCGCCCACGAGCAGTACGTC. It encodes CASSLNTSAHEQYV.

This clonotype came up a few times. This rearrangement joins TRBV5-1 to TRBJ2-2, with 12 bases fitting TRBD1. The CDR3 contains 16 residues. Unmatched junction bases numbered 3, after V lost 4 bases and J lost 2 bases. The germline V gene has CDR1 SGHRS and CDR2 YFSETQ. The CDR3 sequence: CASSPGTGGNTGELFF. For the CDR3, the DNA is TGCGCCAGCAGCCCAGGGACAGGGGGCAACACCGGGGAGCTGTTTTTT.

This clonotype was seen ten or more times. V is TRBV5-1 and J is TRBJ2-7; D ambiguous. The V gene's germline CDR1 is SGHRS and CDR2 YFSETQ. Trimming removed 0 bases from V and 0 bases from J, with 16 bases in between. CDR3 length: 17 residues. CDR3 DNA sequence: TGCGCCAGCAGCTTGGAGGCCAGTCCTTGGAGCTCCTACGAGCAGTACGTC. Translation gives CASSLEASPWSSYEQYV.

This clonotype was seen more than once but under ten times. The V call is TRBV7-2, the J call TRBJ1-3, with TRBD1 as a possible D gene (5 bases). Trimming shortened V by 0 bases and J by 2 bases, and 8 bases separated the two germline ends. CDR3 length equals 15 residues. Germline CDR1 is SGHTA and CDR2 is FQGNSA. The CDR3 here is CASSLAGGTGNTIYF. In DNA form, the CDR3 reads TGTGCCAGCAGCTTAGCTGGGGGTACTGGAAACACCATATATTTT.

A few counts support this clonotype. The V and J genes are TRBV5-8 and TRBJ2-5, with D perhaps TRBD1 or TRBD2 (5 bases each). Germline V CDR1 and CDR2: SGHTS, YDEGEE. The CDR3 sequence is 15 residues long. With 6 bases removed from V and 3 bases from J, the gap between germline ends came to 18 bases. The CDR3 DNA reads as TGTGCCAGCATCCCCCCCTGGGGGTTGAAAGAGACCCAGTACTTC. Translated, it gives CASIPPWGLKETQYF.

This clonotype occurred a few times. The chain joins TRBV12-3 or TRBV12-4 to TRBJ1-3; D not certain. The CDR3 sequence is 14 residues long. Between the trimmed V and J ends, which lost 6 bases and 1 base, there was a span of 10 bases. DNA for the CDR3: TGTGCCAGCAGCCGGACTCTATCTGGAAACACCATATATTTT. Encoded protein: CASSRTLSGNTIYF.

In nucleotides, the CDR3 is TGTGCCAGCAGTGAACAGGGGATTGGGGGTGCGGGCTATGGCTACACCTTC. It codes for CASSEQGIGGAGYGYTF. V usage is TRBV6-5 and J usage is TRBJ1-2; 7 positions match TRBD1. Per the germline V gene, CDR1 is MNHEY and CDR2 is SVGAGI. There are 17 residues in the CDR3. V was pared by 5 bases and J by 4 bases, with 16 bases of the junction left unmatched.

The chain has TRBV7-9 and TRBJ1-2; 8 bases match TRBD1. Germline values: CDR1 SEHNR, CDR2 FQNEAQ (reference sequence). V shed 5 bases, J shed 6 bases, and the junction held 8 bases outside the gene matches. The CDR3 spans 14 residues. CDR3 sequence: CASSRGQGGHGYTF. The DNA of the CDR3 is TGTGCCAGCAGCCGAGGACAGGGTGGGCATGGCTACACCTTC.

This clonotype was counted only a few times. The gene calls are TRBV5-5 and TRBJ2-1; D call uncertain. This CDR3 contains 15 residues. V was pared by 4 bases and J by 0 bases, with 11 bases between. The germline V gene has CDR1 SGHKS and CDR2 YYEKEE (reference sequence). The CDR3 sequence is CASSLDGVSYNEQFF. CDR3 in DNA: TGTGCCAGCAGCCTGGATGGGGTCTCCTACAATGAGCAGTTCTTC.

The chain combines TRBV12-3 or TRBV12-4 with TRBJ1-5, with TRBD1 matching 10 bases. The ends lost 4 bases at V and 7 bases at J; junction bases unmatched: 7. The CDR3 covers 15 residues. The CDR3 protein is CASSSDRGLGQPQHF. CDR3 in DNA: TGTGCCAGCAGTTCTGACAGGGGGCTCGGGCAGCCCCAGCATTTT.

The chain's CDR3 is CASNSQGTGELFF. The CDR3 DNA sequence: TGTGCCAGCAATTCCCAGGGTACCGGGGAGCTGTTTTTT. The V gene is TRBV6-5, the J gene TRBJ2-2, with a weak D call TRBD1 (5 bases). The germline CDR1 and CDR2 sequences are MNHEY and SVGAGI. Trimming took 7 bases from V and 5 from J, leaving 11 bases between them. This CDR3 is built from 13 residues.

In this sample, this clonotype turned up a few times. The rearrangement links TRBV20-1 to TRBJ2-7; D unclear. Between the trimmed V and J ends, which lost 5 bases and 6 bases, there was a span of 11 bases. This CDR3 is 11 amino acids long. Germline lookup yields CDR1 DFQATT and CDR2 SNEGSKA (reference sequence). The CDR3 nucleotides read TGCAGTGCTCGCCAGGTTGGCGAGCAGTACTTC. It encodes CSARQVGEQYF.

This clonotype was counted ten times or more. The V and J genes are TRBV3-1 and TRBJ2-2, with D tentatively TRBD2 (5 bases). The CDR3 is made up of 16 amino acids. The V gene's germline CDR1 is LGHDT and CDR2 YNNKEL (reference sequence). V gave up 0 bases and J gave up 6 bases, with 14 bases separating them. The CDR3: CASSQESSGYAGELFF. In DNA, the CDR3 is TGTGCCAGCAGCCAAGAAAGTTCGGGGTATGCCGGGGAGCTGTTTTTT.

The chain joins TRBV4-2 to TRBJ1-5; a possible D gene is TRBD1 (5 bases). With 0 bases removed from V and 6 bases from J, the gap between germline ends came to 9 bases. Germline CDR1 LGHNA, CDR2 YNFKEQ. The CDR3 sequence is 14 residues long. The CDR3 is CASSQEGVGQPQHF. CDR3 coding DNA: TGTGCCAGCAGCCAAGAGGGGGTCGGTCAGCCCCAGCATTTT.

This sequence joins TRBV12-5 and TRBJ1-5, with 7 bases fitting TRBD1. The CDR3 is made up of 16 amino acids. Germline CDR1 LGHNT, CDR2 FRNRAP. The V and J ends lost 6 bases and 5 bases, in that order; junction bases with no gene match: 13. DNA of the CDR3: TGTGCTAGTGGCAGAGGGATCGACAGGGTAGATCAGCCCCAGCATTTT. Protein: CASGRGIDRVDQPQHF.